This T cell receptor (beta chain) comes out of a study of monozygotic twins with inflammatory bowel disease. This CDR3 comprises 16 residues. The V gene's germline CDR1 is MDHEN and CDR2 SYDVKM. After re-calling the 5' RACE reads, TCRdb lists one entry per CDR3 protein, DNA absent. The specimen's table records about 440,000 distinct CDR3 sequences. Sample: blood. This sequence was found in a human donor with ulcerative colitis or Crohn's disease, or a healthy co-twin of an affected twin (not recorded which). The chain links TRBV28 to TRBJ2-7; the D gene TCRdb calls, TRBD1, cannot be checked with no DNA. CDR3: CASYTNPRGATYEQYF.